This T cell receptor beta chain emerged from a study of shared clonotypes between healthy human individuals (dated by TCRdb to about 2020). About the full investigation: The cohort comprised a couple of women and a few men aged 18 to 49 years. For each donor, CD4 naive and CD4 memory were each run on three plates, CD8 naive on two plates, and CD8 memory on one plate. Blood TCR repertoires of several healthy adults were deeply sequenced to estimate repertoire size and the extent of clonotype sharing between individuals. Each donor's leukapheresis produced roughly between roughly 0.85 and 10 billion PBMCs. To increase sequencing depth and limit assay-specific biases, TCR repertoire library preparation and sequencing were carried out by different laboratories using diverse techniques. The study at large found these results: Approximately 5% of naive CD4, 3.5% of naive CD8, roughly 2.4% of memory CD4, and more than 0.35% of memory CD8 clonotypes were shared across four donors. Rarefaction of sorted-subset datasets indicated incomplete sequencing despite the large sequencing depth. Pairwise subsampling indicated that sequencing depth was expected to affect the degree of clonotype sharing among donors. Estimated clonotype richness was generally larger for naive than for memory subsets. The small number of donors limited the genetic and exposure-history diversity represented. Compared with non-shared clonotypes, the clonotypes found in all four sorted-subset donors had higher generation probabilities. Sampling was limited to blood, and TCR repertoires in tissue likely differ from TCR repertoires in blood.

Using the deep immunoSEQ assay, multiplex PCR amplified TCR CDR3 regions from genomic DNA. For each cell subset, the extracted genomic DNA was distributed evenly across all wells of several immunoSEQ 96-well plates, and each plate served as one replicate. For sorted subsets, roughly 200 ng genomic DNA, equal to 30,000 to 35,000 T cell genomes, was loaded into each replicate PCR. The purified libraries were quantified using a Qubit 3.0 fluorometer, sized with a Bioanalyzer 2100, and then quantified again using the KAPA Library Quantification kit. Every immunoSEQ 96-well plate was sequenced on a dedicated single-read 150-cycle Illumina NextSeq 550 flow cell. Concerning the study's data processing: The immunoSEQ output contained only junctional sequences without quality scores, so filtering could not match that applied to full-length reads. Sequences were annotated with PyIR, a Python wrapper for IgBLAST v1.9, using IMGT germline references to assign V/J genes and CDR3. Reads with weak V/J assignments (E-value above 1e-6), missing CDR3, stop codons, out-of-frame junctions, or ambiguous translated residues were removed. V3J clonotypes were defined as sequences sharing an identical inferred V gene, J gene, and CDR3 amino acid sequence. To compute the percentage overlap between repertoires, the number of shared unique clonotypes was divided by the size of the smaller repertoire. RTK rarefaction, the Chao1 estimator, and Recon v2.1 estimates of unobserved clonotypes were used to assess repertoire richness. For all TCRbeta clonotypes obtained by the gDNA method from a few donors, generation probabilities were computed with OLGA. TCRdb's version of the immuneACCESS table is confined to in-frame rearrangements and falls short of the full clone set. An unresolved V gene accounts for under half of the shortfall where checked; the remainder is of unknown origin. V and J calls plus clone size are reproduced from that table; the DNA served to infer D and trimming. This sample lists millions of clones; around 95% were detected once. Under 0.15% of the sample is taken by the ten largest.

Note on this clone: Its antigen specificity is not known. Base-call qualities are not available, and no considerably larger clone is one nucleotide away. Other DNA sequences in the same sample also yield this CDR3.

Healthy HIV-negative adults with no recently reported acute infections or vaccinations were included as donors. Every donor was a Caucasian adult residing in Nashville, Tennessee, USA. CD4+ T cells were enriched through magnetic negative selection, after which naive cells were positively selected on CD45RA and the remaining negative fraction served as the memory subset. Blood was collected by leukapheresis, and PBMCs were isolated by Ficoll-Histopaque density gradient centrifugation and then cryopreserved in liquid nitrogen vapor phase. Analytical flow cytometry was used to check the purity and quantity of every magnetically sorted T cell population. Each sorted fraction had its genomic DNA isolated and then quantified by UV absorbance on a Nanodrop 2000c. Sequencing was done on a sample of naive CD4+ T cells sorted from blood. The cell subset or site label corresponds to: CD45RA+ positively selected. The TCR originated in a man aged 18 to 29 in good health.

The sequence in DNA is TGCGCCAGCAGCCAAGTTCAAGGGACTCAGCCCCAGCATTTT. Its protein product is CASSQVQGTQPQHF. Recombination joined TRBV4-1 with TRBJ1-5; perhaps TRBD1 is the D gene, with 5 bases matching. The germline ends are 10 bases apart after V is trimmed by 1 base and J by 6 bases. CDR1 MGHRA and CDR2 YSYEKL are derived from the germline V gene. Reading from cysteine to phenylalanine, the CDR3 counts 14 amino acids. The CDR3 DNA has 42 bases and is translated from base 1.